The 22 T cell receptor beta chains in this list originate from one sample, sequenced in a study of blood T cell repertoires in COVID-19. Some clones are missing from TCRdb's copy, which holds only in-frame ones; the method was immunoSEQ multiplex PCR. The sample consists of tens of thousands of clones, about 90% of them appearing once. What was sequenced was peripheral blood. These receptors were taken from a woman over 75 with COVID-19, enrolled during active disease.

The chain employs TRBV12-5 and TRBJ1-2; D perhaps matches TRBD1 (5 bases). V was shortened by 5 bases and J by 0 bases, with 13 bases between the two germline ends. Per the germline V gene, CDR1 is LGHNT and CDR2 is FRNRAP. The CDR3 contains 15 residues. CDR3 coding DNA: TGTGCTAGTGGTCCGGGGGGTGGTTCTAACTATGGCTACACCTTC. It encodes CASGPGGGSNYGYTF.

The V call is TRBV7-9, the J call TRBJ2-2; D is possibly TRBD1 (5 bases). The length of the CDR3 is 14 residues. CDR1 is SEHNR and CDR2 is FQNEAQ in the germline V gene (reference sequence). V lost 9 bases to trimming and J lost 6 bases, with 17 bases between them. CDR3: CASLRTGGAGELFF. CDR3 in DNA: TGTGCCAGTCTTAGAACAGGCGGTGCCGGGGAGCTGTTTTTT.

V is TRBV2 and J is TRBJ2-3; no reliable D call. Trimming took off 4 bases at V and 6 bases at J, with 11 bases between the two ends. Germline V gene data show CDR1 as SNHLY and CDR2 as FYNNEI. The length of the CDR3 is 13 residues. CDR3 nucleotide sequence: TGTGCCAGCAGTGGGGCTTCCGCGGATACGCAGTATTTT. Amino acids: CASSGASADTQYF.

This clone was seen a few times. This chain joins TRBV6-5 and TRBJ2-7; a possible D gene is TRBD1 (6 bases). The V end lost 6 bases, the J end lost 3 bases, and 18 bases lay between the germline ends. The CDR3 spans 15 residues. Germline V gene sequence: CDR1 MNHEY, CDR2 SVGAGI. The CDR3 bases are TGTGCCAGCAGAGGACAGCCCGAGGGATTCTACGAGCAGTACTTC. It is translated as CASRGQPEGFYEQYF.

CDR3 amino acids: CASRDRTLNSPLHF. The CDR3 nucleotides are TGTGCCAGCAGGGACAGAACCCTTAATTCACCCCTCCACTTT. The gene calls are TRBV21-1 and TRBJ1-6; the table names TRBD1, a call not compared with the DNA. TRBV21-1 is given as a pseudogene. This CDR3 is built from 14 residues.

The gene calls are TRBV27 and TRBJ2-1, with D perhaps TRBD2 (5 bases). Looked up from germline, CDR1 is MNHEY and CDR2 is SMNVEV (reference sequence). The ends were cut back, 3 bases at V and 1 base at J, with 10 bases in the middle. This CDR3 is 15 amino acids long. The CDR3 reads CASSFRRLSYNEQFF. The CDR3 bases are TGTGCCAGCAGTTTCAGGCGACTATCCTACAATGAGCAGTTCTTC.

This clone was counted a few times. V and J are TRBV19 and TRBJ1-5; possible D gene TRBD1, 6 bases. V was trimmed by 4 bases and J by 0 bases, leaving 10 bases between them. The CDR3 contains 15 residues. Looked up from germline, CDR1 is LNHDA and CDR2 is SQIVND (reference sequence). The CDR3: CASSRGQHSNQPQHF. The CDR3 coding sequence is TGTGCCAGTAGTAGGGGACAACATAGCAATCAGCCCCAGCATTTT.

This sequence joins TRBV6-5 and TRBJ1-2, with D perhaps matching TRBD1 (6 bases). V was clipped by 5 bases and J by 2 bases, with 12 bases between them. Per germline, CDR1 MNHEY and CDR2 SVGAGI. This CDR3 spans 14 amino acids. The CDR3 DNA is TGTGCCAGCAGTCAACAGGGTTCCAACTATGGCTACACCTTC. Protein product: CASSQQGSNYGYTF.

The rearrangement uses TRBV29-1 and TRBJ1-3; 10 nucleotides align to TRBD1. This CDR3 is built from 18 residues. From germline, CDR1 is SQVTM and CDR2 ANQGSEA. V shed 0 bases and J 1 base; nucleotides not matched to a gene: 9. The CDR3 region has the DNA TGCAGCGTTGAAGATTTGGGGGACAGGGGCTCTTCTGGAAACACCATATATTTT. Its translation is CSVEDLGDRGSSGNTIYF.

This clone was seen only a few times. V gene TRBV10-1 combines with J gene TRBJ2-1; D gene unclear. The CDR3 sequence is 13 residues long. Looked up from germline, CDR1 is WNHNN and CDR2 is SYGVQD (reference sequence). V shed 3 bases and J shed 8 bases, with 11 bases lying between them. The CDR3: CASSDRSFDEQFF. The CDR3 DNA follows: TGCGCCAGCAGTGACCGTAGCTTTGATGAGCAGTTCTTC.

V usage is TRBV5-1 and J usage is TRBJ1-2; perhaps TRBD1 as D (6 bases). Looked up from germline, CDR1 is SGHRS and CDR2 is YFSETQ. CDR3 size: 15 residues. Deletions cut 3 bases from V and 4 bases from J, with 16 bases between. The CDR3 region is CASSSDPGQLYGYTF. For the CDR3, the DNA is TGCGCCAGCAGCTCGGACCCCGGACAGCTCTATGGCTACACCTTC.

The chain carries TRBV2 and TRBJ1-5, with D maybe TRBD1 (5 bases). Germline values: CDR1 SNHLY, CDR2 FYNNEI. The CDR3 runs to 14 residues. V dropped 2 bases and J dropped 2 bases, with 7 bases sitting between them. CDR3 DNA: TGTGCCAGCAGTGAACAGGGTGGCAATCAGCCCCAGCATTTT. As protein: CASSEQGGNQPQHF.

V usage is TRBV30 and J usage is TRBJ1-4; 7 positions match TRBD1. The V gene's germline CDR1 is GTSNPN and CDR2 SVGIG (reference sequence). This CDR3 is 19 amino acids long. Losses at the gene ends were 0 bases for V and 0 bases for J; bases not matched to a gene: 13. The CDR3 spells CAWSVKLGGGDTTNEKLFF. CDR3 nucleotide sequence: TGTGCCTGGAGTGTAAAACTAGGAGGGGGCGATACAACTAATGAAAAACTGTTTTTT.

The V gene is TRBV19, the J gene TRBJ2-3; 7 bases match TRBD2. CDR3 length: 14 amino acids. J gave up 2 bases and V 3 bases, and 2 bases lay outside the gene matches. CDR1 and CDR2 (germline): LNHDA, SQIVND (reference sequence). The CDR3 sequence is CASSIRGDTDTQYF. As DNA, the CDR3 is TGTGCCAGTAGTATTCGGGGGGACACAGATACGCAGTATTTT.

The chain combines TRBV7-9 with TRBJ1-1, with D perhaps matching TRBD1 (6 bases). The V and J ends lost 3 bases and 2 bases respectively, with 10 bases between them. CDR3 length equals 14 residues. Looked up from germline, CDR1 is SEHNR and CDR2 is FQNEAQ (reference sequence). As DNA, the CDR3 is TGTGCCAGCAGCTTGGACAGACTTAACACTGAAGCTTTCTTT. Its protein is CASSLDRLNTEAFF.

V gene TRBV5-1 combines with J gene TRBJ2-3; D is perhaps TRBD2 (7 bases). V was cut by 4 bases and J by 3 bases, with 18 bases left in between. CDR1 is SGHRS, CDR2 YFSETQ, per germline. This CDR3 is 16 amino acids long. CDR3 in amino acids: CASSASTGRGTDTQYF. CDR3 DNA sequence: TGCGCCAGCAGCGCCTCCACAGGGCGGGGGACAGATACGCAGTATTTT.

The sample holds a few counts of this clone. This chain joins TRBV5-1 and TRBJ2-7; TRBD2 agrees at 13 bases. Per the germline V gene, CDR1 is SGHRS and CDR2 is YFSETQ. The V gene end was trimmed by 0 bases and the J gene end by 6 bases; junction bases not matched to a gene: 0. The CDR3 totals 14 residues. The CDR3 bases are TGCGCCAGCAGCTTGGGGACTAGCGGGGGCGAGCAGTACTTC. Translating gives CASSLGTSGGEQYF.

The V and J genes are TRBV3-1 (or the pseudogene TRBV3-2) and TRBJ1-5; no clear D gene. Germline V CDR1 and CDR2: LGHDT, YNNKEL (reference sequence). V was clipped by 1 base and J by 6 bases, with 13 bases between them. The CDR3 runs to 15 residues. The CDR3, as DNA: TGTGCCAGCAGCCAAGGGCTGGCCTTTCTTCAGCCCCAGCATTTT. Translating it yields CASSQGLAFLQPQHF.

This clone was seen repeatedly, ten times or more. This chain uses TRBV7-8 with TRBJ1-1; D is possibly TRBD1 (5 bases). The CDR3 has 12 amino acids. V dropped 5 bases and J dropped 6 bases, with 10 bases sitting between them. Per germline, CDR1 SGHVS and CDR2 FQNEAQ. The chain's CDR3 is CASSQGAAEAFF. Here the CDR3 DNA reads TGTGCCAGCAGCCAAGGGGCGGCTGAAGCTTTCTTT.

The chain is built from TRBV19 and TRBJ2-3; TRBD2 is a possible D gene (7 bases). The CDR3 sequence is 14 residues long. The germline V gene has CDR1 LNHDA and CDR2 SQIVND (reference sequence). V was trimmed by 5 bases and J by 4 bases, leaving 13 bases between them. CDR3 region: CASSLTGGADTQYF. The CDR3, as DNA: TGTGCCAGTAGTTTAACGGGGGGCGCAGATACGCAGTATTTT.

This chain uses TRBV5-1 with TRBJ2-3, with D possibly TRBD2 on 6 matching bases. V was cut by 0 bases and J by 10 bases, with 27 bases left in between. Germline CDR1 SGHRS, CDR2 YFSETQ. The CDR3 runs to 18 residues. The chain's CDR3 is CASSLGRGGPPTSRPQYF. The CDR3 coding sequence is TGCGCCAGCAGCTTGGGGCGGGGAGGACCACCTACTTCCCGGCCGCAGTATTTT.

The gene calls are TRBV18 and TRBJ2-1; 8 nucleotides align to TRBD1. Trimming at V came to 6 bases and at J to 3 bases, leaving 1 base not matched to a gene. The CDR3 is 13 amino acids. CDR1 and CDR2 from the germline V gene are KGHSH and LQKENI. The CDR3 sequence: CASSGQGYNEQFF. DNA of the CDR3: TGTGCCAGCTCCGGACAGGGCTACAATGAGCAGTTCTTC.